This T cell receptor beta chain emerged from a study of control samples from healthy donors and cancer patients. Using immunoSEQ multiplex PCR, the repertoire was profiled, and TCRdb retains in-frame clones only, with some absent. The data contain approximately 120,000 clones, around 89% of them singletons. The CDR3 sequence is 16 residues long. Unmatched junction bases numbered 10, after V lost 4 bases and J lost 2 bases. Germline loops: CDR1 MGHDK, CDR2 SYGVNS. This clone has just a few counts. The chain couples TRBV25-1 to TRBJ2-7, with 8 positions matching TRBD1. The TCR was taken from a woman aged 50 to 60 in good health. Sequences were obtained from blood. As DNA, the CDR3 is TGTGCCAGCAGTGCCGTCCGGGACAGGTGTACCTACGAGCAGTACGTC. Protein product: CASSAVRDRCTYEQYV.